This TCR beta chain was recovered during a study of T cell changes during pregnancy in multiple sclerosis. Data came from immunoSEQ multiplex PCR; TCRdb stores just in-frame clones and leaves some out. Altogether nearly 110,000 clones are present, 85% to 95% being singletons, with the ten largest covering over 0.65%. Trimming cost V 1 base and J 4 bases, with 11 bases left between them. Looked up from germline, CDR1 is SGHVS and CDR2 is FQNEAQ. This CDR3 has 15 amino acids. The material was peripheral blood, obtained in the third trimester of pregnancy. The chain recombines TRBV7-8 with TRBJ2-1, with D perhaps TRBD1 (6 bases). This TCR derives from a female donor in good health, enrolled as a control in a pregnancy study. CDR3 bases: TGTGCCAGCAGCTTAGAACAGGGCGGTTACAATGAGCAGTTCTTC. Translated: CASSLEQGGYNEQFF.